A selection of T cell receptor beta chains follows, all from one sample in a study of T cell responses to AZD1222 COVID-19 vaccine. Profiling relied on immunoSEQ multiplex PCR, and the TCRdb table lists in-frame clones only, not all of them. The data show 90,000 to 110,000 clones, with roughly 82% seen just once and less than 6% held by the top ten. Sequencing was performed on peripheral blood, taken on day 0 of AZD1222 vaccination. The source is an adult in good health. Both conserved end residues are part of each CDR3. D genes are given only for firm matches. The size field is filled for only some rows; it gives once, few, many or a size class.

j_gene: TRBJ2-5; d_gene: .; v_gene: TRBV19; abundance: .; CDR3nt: TGTGCCAGTAGTACCGTCGGGGGGCCTGGGACCCAGTACTTC; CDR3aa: CASSTVGGPGTQYF
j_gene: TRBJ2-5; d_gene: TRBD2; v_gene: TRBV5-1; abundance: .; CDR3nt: TGCGCCAGCAGCTTGGCTGGACTAGGGTGGGAGACCCAGTACTTC; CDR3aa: CASSLAGLGWETQYF
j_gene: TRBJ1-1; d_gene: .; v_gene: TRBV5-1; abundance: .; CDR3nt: TGCGCCAGCAGCTTTTTGGGGCCCACTGAAGCTTTCTTT; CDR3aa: CASSFLGPTEAFF
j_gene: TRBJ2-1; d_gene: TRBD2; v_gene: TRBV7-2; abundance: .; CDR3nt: TGTGCCAGCAGCTACCCCAAGCGGGGGGCTTCCTACAATGAGCAGTTCTTC; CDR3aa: CASSYPKRGASYNEQFF
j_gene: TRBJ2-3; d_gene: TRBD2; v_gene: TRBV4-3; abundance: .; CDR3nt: TGCGCCAGCAGCCAATCGACTAGCAGAGATACGCAGTATTTT; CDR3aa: CASSQSTSRDTQYF
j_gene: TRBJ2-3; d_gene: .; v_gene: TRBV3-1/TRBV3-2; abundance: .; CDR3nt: TGTGCCAGCAGCCTGACGGAATCTAATACGCAGTATTTT; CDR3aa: CASSLTESNTQYF
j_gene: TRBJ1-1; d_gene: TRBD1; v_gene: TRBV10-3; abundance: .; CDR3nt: TGTGCCATCAGAGAGAGGACAGGGGGCGCGGGAACGAACACTGAAGCTTTCTTT; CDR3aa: CAIRERTGGAGTNTEAFF
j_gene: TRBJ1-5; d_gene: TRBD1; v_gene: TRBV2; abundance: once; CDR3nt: TGTGCCAGCAGCGACAGGACAGGGAGACAGCCCCAGCATTTT; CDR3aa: CASSDRTGRQPQHF
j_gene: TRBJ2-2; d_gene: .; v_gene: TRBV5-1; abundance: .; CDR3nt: TGCGCCAGCAGCTTGGCCCTAGGTCCCGGGGAGCTGTTTTTT; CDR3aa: CASSLALGPGELFF
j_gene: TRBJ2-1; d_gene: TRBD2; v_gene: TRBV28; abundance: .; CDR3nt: TGTGCCAGCAGTCCCAGCGGGGGGGAAGCCTACAATGAGCAGTTCTTC; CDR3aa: CASSPSGGEAYNEQFF
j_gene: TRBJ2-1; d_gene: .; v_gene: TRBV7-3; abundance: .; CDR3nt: TGTGCCAGCAGCTCGAATGTTCGGGGCAGCTACAATGAGCAGTTCTTC; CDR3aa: CASSSNVRGSYNEQFF
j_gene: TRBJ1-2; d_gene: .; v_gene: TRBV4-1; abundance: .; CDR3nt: TGCGCCAGCAGCCAACTGGGTAGGGGGAGGCGTGGCTACACCTTC; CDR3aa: CASSQLGRGRRGYTF
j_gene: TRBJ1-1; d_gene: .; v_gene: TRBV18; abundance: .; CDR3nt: TGTGCCAGCTCACGTCAACAGGAGGCCACTGAAGCTTTCTTT; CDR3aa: CASSRQQEATEAFF
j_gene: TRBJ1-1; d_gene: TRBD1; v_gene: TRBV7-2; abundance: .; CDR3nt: TGTGCCAGCAGCACAGGGGGGACAGTGAACACTGAAGCTTTCTTT; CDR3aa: CASSTGGTVNTEAFF
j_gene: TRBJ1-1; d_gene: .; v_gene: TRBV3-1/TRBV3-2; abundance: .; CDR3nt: TGTGCCAGCAGCCCATACCTTGAGGGGGGAGCTTTCTTT; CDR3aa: CASSPYLEGGAFF
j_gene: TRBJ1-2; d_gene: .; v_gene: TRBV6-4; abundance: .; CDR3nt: TGTGCCAGCAGTGCCCAGTTAGGTTACGGCTACACCTTC; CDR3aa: CASSAQLGYGYTF
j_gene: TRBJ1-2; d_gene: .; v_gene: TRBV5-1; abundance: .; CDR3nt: TGCGCCAGCGCAAATAGCACACCTAAATATGGCTACACCTTC; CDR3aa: CASANSTPKYGYTF
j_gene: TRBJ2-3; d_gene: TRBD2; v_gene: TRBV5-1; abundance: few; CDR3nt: TGCGCCAGCAGCCGCGGGGGTAGCACAGATACGCAGTATTTT; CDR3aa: CASSRGGSTDTQYF
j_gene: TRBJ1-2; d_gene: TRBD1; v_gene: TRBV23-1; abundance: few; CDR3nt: TGCGCCAGCAGTGGGCGTAGACAGGGCTATGGCTACACCTTC; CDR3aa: CASSGRRQGYGYTF
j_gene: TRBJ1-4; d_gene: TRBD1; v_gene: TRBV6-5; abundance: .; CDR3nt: TGTGCCAGCAGTTACGGGCAGGGGGGCGAAAAACTGTTTTTT; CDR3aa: CASSYGQGGEKLFF
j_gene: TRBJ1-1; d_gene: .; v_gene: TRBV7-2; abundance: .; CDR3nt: TGTGCCAGCAGGAGACGAGGGGGGAACACTGAAGCTTTCTTT; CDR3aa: CASRRRGGNTEAFF
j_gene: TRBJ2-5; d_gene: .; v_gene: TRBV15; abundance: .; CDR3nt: TGTGCCACCAGCAGAGCGTACCAAGAGACCCAGTACTTC; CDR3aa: CATSRAYQETQYF
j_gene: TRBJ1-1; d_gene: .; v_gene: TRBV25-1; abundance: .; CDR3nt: TGTGCCAGCAGATCAGGCGAGCTCATGAACACTGAAGCTTTCTTT; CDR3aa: CASRSGELMNTEAFF
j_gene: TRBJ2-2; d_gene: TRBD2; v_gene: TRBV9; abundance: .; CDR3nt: TGTGCCAGCAGTCCCACTAGCGGGGTGCTCACCGGGGAGCTGTTTTTT; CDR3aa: CASSPTSGVLTGELFF
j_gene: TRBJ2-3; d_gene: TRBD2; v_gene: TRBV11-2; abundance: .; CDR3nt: TGTGCCAGCAGCTTATCTCCTAGCGGGGGGGATCGAAAAGATACGCAGTATTTT; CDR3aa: CASSLSPSGGDRKDTQYF
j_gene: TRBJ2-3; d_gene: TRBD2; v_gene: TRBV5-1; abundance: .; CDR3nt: TGCGCCAGCACCGTGACTAGCGGGAGTAGCACAGATACGCAGTATTTT; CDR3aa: CASTVTSGSSTDTQYF
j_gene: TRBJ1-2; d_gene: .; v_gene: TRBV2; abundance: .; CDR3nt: TGTGCCAGCAGTGCCCAGGGAAGAGCGGATGGCTACACCTTC; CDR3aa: CASSAQGRADGYTF
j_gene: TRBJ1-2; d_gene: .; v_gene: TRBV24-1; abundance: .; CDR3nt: TGTGCCACCAGTGACTGGAAGGGGGGCTACACCTTC; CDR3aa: CATSDWKGGYTF
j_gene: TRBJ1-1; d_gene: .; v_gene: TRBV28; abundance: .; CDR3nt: TGTGCCAGCAGGCTAGCAGGCGGCACTGAAGCTTTCTTT; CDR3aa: CASRLAGGTEAFF
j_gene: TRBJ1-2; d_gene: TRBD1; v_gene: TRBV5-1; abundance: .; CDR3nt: TGCGCCAGCAGCTTACAGGGGACCTACACCTTC; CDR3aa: CASSLQGTYTF
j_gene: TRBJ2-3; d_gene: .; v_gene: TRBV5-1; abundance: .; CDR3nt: TGCGCCAGCAGCTTGGCCGGAGGGCAGAGCACAGATACGCAGTATTTT; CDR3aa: CASSLAGGQSTDTQYF
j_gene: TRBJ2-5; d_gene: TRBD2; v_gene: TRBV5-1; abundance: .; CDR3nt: TGCGCCAGCAGCGGAGGATTTAGCGGGGGGCTAGAGACCCAGTACTTC; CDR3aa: CASSGGFSGGLETQYF
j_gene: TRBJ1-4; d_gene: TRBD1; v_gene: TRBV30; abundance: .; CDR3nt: TGTGCTGGGACAGGGGAAGTTCGAAAACTGTTTTTT; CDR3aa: CAGTGEVRKLFF
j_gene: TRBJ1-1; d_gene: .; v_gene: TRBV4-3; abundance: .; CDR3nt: TGCGCCAGCAGCCCCCAGTTGGGAGGAGTCGTGAACACTGAAGCTTTCTTT; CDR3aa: CASSPQLGGVVNTEAFF
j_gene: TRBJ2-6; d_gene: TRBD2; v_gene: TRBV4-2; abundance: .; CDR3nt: TGTGCCAGCAGCCAAGAAGCACCCAGACTAGCGTATTACTCTGGGGCCAACGTCCTGACTTTC; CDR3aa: CASSQEAPRLAYYSGANVLTF
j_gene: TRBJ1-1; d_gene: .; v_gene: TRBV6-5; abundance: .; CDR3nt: TGTGCCAGCAGCCGTGATATGAACACTGAAGCTTTCTTT; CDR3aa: CASSRDMNTEAFF
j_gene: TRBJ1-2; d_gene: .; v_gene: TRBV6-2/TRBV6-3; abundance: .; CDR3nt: TGTGCCAGCAGCGGTCGGGGGCCAGCTAACTATGGCTACACCTTC; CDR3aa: CASSGRGPANYGYTF
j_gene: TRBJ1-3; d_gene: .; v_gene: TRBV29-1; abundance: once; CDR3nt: TGCAGCGTTGGGTCAGGCTCTGGAAACACCATATATTTT; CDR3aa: CSVGSGSGNTIYF
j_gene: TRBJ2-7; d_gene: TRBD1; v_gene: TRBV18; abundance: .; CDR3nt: TGTGCCAGCTCACCACGAGGGACAGTGGGCCCCTACGAGCAGTACTTC; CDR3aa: CASSPRGTVGPYEQYF
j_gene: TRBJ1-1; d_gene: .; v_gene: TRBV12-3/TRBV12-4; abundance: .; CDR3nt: TGTGCCAGCAGTTGGAGACAGAACACTGAAGCTTTCTTT; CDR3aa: CASSWRQNTEAFF
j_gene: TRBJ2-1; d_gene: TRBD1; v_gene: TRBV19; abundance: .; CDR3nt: TGTGCCAGTAGTATTCGACAGGGGACGACCAATGAGCAGTTCTTC; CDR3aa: CASSIRQGTTNEQFF
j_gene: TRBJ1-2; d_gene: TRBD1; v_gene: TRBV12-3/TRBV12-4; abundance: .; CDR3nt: TGTGCCAGCAGTTCGCTGACAGGGGTTGGCTACACCTTC; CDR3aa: CASSSLTGVGYTF
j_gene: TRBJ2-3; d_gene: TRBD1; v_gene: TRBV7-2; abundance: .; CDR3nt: TGTGCCAGCAGCACCCGACAGGGGGGTGCAGATACGCAGTATTTT; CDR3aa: CASSTRQGGADTQYF